A selection of T cell receptor beta chains follows, all from one sample in a study of CD8 T cells in ankylosing spondylitis. MiXCR, run by TCRdb on the 5' RACE reads, gives a single entry per CDR3 protein. The data hold 200,000 to 300,000 distinct CDR3 sequences, with roughly a quarter observed a single time. The sequenced sample was blood, either unsorted or a sorted T cell fraction (not recorded which). The receptors originated from a male donor with ankylosing spondylitis or in good health (not recorded which). The CDR3 runs from the conserved cysteine through the conserved F or W. The D gene is left open where the match is weak. Clone size appears in some rows only: once, few, many, or a class for an expanded clone.

TRBD2	17	TRBV12-3/TRBV12-4	few	TRBJ2-5	CASSSTSGGDLVETQYF	TGTGCCAGCAGTTCCACTAGCGGGGGGGATCTGGTAGAGACCCAGTACTTC
TRBD1	12	TRBV12-3/TRBV12-4	.	TRBJ2-7	CASRTGAYEQYF	TGTGCCAGCAGGACAGGGGCCTACGAGCAGTACTTC
.	13	TRBV29-1	many	TRBJ2-7	CSVRGGMSYEQYF	TGCAGCGTGAGGGGGGGGATGTCCTACGAGCAGTACTTC
.	15	TRBV15	few	TRBJ2-7	CATSRDVARGGEQYF	TGTGCCACCAGCAGAGATGTGGCCAGGGGCGGGGAGCAGTACTTC
.	12	TRBV20-1	many	TRBJ2-1	CSANVTDWEQFF	TGCAGTGCTAACGTTACAGACTGGGAGCAGTTCTTC
TRBD1	15	TRBV20-1	many	TRBJ2-1	CSATTGLSTYNEQFF	TGCAGTGCTACGACAGGGTTGAGTACCTACAATGAGCAGTTCTTC
.	14	TRBV10-3	many	TRBJ2-1	CAISESASSDEQFF	TGTGCCATCAGTGAGTCGGCTAGCTCAGATGAGCAGTTCTTC
TRBD1	14	TRBV20-1	many	TRBJ2-1	CSAGMGQIYNEQFF	TGCAGTGCTGGAATGGGACAGATATACAATGAGCAGTTCTTC
.	15	TRBV27	few	TRBJ1-1	CASSFSGKSATEAFF	TGTGCCAGCAGTTTTTCCGGGAAATCGGCCACTGAAGCTTTCTTT
TRBD2	15	TRBV10-3	.	TRBJ2-1	CAISGGGASGNEQFF	TGTGCCATCAGTGGCGGGGGGGCGTCGGGGAATGAGCAGTTCTTC
.	14	TRBV12-3/TRBV12-4	few	TRBJ2-3	CASSPRQVSDTQYF	TGTGCCAGCAGTCCCCGACAGGTCTCAGATACGCAGTATTTT
TRBD1	15	TRBV20-1	many	TRBJ2-7	CSARAQGQGPYEQYF	TGCAGTGCTAGAGCCCAAGGACAGGGCCCCTACGAGCAGTACTTC
.	13	TRBV12-3/TRBV12-4	.	TRBJ2-2	CASSLWATGELFF	TGTGCCAGCAGTTTATGGGCGACCGGGGAGCTGTTTTTT
TRBD1	15	TRBV25-1	once	TRBJ2-7	CASSELSGQTYEQYF	TGTGCCAGCAGTGAATTGTCGGGACAGACCTACGAGCAGTACTTC
.	13	TRBV12-3/TRBV12-4	.	TRBJ1-2	CASSLQATYGYTF	TGTGCCAGCAGTCTGCAGGCGACATATGGCTACACCTTC
.	15	TRBV20-1	.	TRBJ2-7	CSVKVGAQGLYEQYF	TGCAGTGTTAAGGTCGGGGCCCAGGGACTCTACGAGCAGTACTTC
.	12	TRBV20-1	many	TRBJ1-2	CSASPGSNGYTF	TGCAGTGCTAGTCCAGGGAGCAATGGCTACACCTTC
.	15	TRBV20-1	.	TRBJ2-7	CSARQTGTGRAEQYF	TGCAGTGCTAGGCAGACAGGGACTGGTCGGGCCGAGCAGTACTTC
.	15	TRBV12-3/TRBV12-4	.	TRBJ2-3	CASSLTGYYTDTQYF	TGTGCCAGCAGTTTAACAGGGTACTACACAGATACGCAGTATTTT
TRBD2	14	TRBV6-1	many	TRBJ2-7	CASSRGRGVHEQYF	TGTGCCAGCAGTCGCGGCCGGGGGGTCCACGAGCAGTACTTC
.	14	TRBV12-3/TRBV12-4	once	TRBJ2-2	CDSTHIVRTGELFF	TGTGACAGCACCCACATTGTACGGACCGGGGAGCTGTTTTTT
.	14	TRBV10-3	.	TRBJ2-7	CAIAARGDSYEQYF	TGTGCCATCGCGGCCCGGGGAGACTCCTACGAGCAGTACTTC
TRBD2	15	TRBV20-1	few	TRBJ2-5	CSAPSGRGDPLAQYF	TGCAGTGCCCCGTCGGGGCGGGGGGACCCGCTGGCCCAGTACTTC
.	12	TRBV20-1	many	TRBJ1-5	CSATQGNQPQHF	TGCAGTGCTACTCAGGGCAATCAGCCCCAGCATTTT
TRBD1	17	TRBV20-1	.	TRBJ1-5	CSASPFDRGKGNQPQHF	TGCAGTGCTAGCCCATTCGACAGGGGAAAGGGGAATCAGCCCCAGCATTTT
.	14	TRBV29-1	many	TRBJ2-7	CSVAPTTNSYEQYF	TGCAGCGTTGCGCCGACAACAAACTCCTACGAGCAGTACTTC
.	15	TRBV7-2	many	TRBJ2-2	CASTPLARGTGELFF	TGTGCCAGCACCCCCCTAGCACGGGGCACCGGGGAGCTGTTTTTT
.	14	TRBV12-3/TRBV12-4	many	TRBJ1-5	CASSSLYSNQPQHF	TGTGCCAGCAGTTCTCTCTATAGCAATCAGCCCCAGCATTTT
.	13	TRBV6-6	.	TRBJ2-1	CASSYTDGEKQFF	TGTGCCAGCAGTTACACGGACGGGGAGAAGCAGTTCTTC
.	14	TRBV29-1	many	TRBJ1-2	CSVEQGPSSYGYTF	TGCAGCGTTGAGCAGGGGCCCTCTTCCTATGGCTACACCTTC
TRBD1	17	TRBV6-5	.	TRBJ2-2	CASSYPPRQGLTGELFF	TGTGCCAGCAGTTACCCCCCACGACAGGGTCTCACCGGGGAGCTGTTTTTT
.	17	TRBV12-3/TRBV12-4	many	TRBJ1-1	CASSLPGLLKVDTEAFF	TGTGCCAGCAGTCTCCCCGGGCTCCTAAAAGTGGACACTGAAGCTTTCTTT
.	16	TRBV29-1	few	TRBJ2-2	CSVAGDRQRNTGELFF	TGCAGCGTTGCTGGGGACCGACAGCGAAACACCGGGGAGCTGTTTTTT
.	14	TRBV12-3/TRBV12-4	.	TRBJ2-7	CASSFGQGGAEQYF	TGTGCCAGCAGTTTTGGTCAGGGTGGGGCCGAGCAGTACTTC
.	16	TRBV5-1	.	TRBJ2-5	CASSLASTTAAETQYF	TGCGCCAGCAGCTTGGCTTCCACTACGGCTGCGGAGACCCAGTACTTC
.	11	TRBV7-9	many	TRBJ2-7	CASSLSVEQYF	TGTGCCAGCAGCTTATCTGTTGAGCAGTACTTC
.	15	TRBV12-3/TRBV12-4	many	TRBJ2-2	CASSPRAPNTGELFF	TGTGCCAGCAGTCCCAGGGCCCCGAACACCGGGGAGCTGTTTTTT
.	16	TRBV6-1	.	TRBJ2-7	CASSTTLRGGLYEQYF	TGTGCCAGCAGTACCACACTCAGGGGGGGGTTGTACGAGCAGTACTTC
.	12	TRBV3-1	many	TRBJ2-1	CASSRRYNEQFF	TGTGCCAGCAGTCGAAGGTACAATGAGCAGTTCTTC
.	18	TRBV21-1	.	TRBJ2-3	CASSNPPPEDREPDTQYF	TGTGCCAGCAGCAACCCACCCCCCGAGGACAGGGAGCCGGATACGCAGTATTTT
TRBD1	16	TRBV12-3/TRBV12-4	few	TRBJ2-2	CASSSPPGQRTGELFF	TGTGCCAGCAGTTCTCCGCCGGGACAGAGGACCGGGGAGCTGTTTTTT
.	11	TRBV20-1	many	TRBJ2-1	CSAPTYNEQFF	TGCAGTGCCCCGACATACAATGAGCAGTTCTTC
TRBD2	15	TRBV5-1	.	TRBJ2-1	CASSLGLANYNEQFF	TGCGCCAGCAGCTTAGGACTAGCAAACTACAATGAGCAGTTCTTC
.	13	TRBV7-2	.	TRBJ2-7	CASSLALGYEQYF	TGTGCCAGCAGCTTAGCGCTGGGGTACGAGCAGTACTTC
.	13	TRBV20-1	many	TRBJ2-5	CSARQGVGETQYF	TGCAGTGCTAGGCAAGGGGTGGGAGAGACCCAGTACTTC
TRBD2	16	TRBV12-3/TRBV12-4	.	TRBJ2-1	CASSLGGGAVYNEQFF	TGTGCCAGCAGTTTAGGCGGGGGGGCCGTGTACAATGAGCAGTTCTTC
.	14	TRBV20-1	.	TRBJ2-7	CSARDLRATDEQYF	TGCAGTGCTAGAGATCTGCGGGCTACCGACGAGCAGTACTTC